The sequence of this T cell receptor (beta chain) was determined in a study of blood T cells in healthy people across ages. Overall study: Per two T cells, template switching captured roughly one barcoded beta molecule. General study points: Older age went with lower TCR beta diversity per million T cells, in a roughly linear way.

Donation came from healthy Caucasian individuals in Russia who were aged about 6 to 95. Through a sample-barcoded 5' primer and a J-beta primer mix, a second PCR was run for roughly 6 to 11 cycles. With 12 random nucleotides, a template-switch adaptor tagged each individual cDNA molecule. MiXCR was run by TCRdb on the 5' RACE reads, yielding one entry per CDR3 protein. The sample contains approximately 810,000 distinct CDR3 sequences, more than 25% of which appear only once. The CDR3 contains 14 residues. The germline V gene has CDR1 SEHNR and CDR2 FQNEAQ (reference sequence). Trimming left V 1 base short and J 5 bases short, with 8 bases between. In the case of this clonotype: Its antigen is unknown.

This clonotype was obtained from a woman aged 80 or older in good health. The sequencing sample was made of blood. The V call is TRBV7-9, the J call TRBJ2-2; D might be TRBD2 (5 bases). CDR3 DNA: TGTGCCAGCAGCTTAGTCAGGAGGACCGGGGAGCTGTTTTTT. It codes for CASSLVRRTGELFF.